A selection of T cell receptor beta chains follows, all from one sample in a study of a mutant IDH1 vaccine in newly diagnosed glioma. Clones were read by immunoSEQ multiplex PCR, and TCRdb kept only the in-frame ones, dropping some. The table shows 80,000 to 100,000 clones, with over 75% occurring only once. Source: PBMCs, taken from a glioma patient treated with radiotherapy, temozolomide or both. These receptors came from a man aged 40-50 years with glioma. Some clones in this sample may be carry-over from other donors' samples. Each CDR3 is given without its conserved first and last residue.

j_call v_call cdr3_aa
TRBJ1-3 TRBV7-9 ASSLGRSPSSGNTIY
TRBJ2-7 TRBV9 ASSEYEQY
TRBJ2-7 TRBV20-1 SVPGNYEQY
TRBJ1-6 TRBV14 ASSQADREGSPLH
TRBJ1-2 TRBV18 ASSPPPMTGRYT
TRBJ1-5 TRBV5-6 ASSFGMRDNQPQH
TRBJ1-1 TRBV2 ASSEFVFEAF
TRBJ1-5 TRBV5-1 ASSISSNQPQH
TRBJ2-5 TRBV7-9 ASSGQQETQY
TRBJ2-7 TRBV5-4 ASSFDQGLSYEQY
TRBJ2-1 TRBV10-3 AISDPRGSNEQF
TRBJ2-7 TRBV11-3 ASSSTTGQGEQY
TRBJ1-1 TRBV29-1 SVDRGRTEAF
TRBJ2-4 TRBV5-8 ASGRDRGIQY
TRBJ1-1 TRBV9 ASSVVAVGTEAF
TRBJ2-5 TRBV4-2 ASSPQGTSGMETQY
TRBJ2-7 TRBV6-5 ASSFGTGGKDEQY
TRBJ2-3 TRBV4-2 ASSHRGGAGTDTQY
TRBJ1-1 TRBV4-2 ASSQGALTEAF
TRBJ2-2 TRBV18 ASSPPGQTGELF
TRBJ1-4 TRBV6-1 ASSDEKLF
TRBJ2-5 TRBV10-1 ASGRLGSEKY
TRBJ1-4 TRBV7-6 ASSFDQERTNEKLF
TRBJ1-1 TRBV6-6 ASRDRGRGNTEAF
TRBJ1-3 TRBV5-1 ASSVGNTIY
TRBJ1-5 TRBV30 AWDRGQNQPQH
TRBJ2-7 TRBV6-5 ASSYLAGGYEQY
TRBJ2-7 TRBV19 ASSPQGGSYEQY